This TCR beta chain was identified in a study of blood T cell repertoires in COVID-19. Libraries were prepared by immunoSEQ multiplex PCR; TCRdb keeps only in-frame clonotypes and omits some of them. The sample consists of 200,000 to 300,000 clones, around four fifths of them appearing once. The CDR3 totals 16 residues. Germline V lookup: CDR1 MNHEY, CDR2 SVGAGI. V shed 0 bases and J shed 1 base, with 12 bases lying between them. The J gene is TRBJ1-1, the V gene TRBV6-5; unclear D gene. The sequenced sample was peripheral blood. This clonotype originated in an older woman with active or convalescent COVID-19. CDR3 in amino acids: CASSYSPQRQNTEAFF. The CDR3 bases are TGTGCCAGCAGTTACTCACCCCAGAGACAGAACACTGAAGCTTTCTTT.